This TCR beta chain was documented in a study of T cells in Graves' hyperthyroidism and ophthalmopathy. Germline CDR1 SGHAT, CDR2 FQNNGV. The V end was cut by 5 bases, the J end by 7 bases, with 12 bases between. The CDR3 has 12 residues. This clonotype was detected ten times or more. No antigen is known for it. Study findings and constraints: Blood also contained most expanded thyroid clonotypes above 0.001.

Regions amplified from RNA transcripts were the TCR beta CDR3 regions. Researchers ran a first-round RT-PCR on the TCR CDR3 using the HTBI primer set. One entry per CDR3 protein, called by TCRdb with MiXCR from the multiplex PCR reads. The sample has hundreds of thousands of distinct CDR3 sequences, approximately 13% seen once. The chain combines TRBV11-2 with TRBJ2-7; weak D call: TRBD2 (5 bases). The sample was blood. The source of this sequence is a woman between 40 and 50 years old with Graves' ophthalmopathy. CDR3 protein: CASSPDYGEQYF. The CDR3 DNA is TGTGCCAGCAGCCCAGACTATGGAGAGCAGTACTTC.